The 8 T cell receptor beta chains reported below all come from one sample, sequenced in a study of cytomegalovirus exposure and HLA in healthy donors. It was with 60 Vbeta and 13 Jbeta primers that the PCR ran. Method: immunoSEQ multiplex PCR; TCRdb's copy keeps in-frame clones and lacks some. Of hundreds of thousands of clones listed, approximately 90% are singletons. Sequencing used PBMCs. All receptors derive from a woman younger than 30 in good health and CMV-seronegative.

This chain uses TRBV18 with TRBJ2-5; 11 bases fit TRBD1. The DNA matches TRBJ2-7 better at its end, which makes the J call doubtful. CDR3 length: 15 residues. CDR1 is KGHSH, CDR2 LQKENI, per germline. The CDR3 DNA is TGTGCCAGCTCACGACCGGGACAGGGGGACGACGAGCAGTACTTC. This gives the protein CASSRPGQGDDEQYF.

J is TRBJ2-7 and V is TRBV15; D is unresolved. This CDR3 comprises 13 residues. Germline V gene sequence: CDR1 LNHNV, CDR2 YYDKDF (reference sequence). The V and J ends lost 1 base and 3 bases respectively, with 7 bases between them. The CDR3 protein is CATSRVADYEQYF. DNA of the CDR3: TGTGCCACCAGCAGAGTAGCAGACTACGAGCAGTACTTC.

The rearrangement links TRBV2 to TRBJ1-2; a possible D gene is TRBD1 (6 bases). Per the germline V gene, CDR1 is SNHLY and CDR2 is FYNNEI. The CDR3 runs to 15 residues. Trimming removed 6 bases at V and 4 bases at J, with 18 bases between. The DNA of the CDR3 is TGTGCCAGCAGACCTAAACAGGGTTCGGGCTATGGCTACACCTTC. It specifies CASRPKQGSGYGYTF.

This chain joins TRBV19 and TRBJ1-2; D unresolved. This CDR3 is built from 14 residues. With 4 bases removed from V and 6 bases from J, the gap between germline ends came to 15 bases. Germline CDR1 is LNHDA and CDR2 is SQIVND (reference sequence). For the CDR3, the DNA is TGTGCCAGTAGTAGGTCGGGGATGGGAAATGGCTACACCTTC. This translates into CASSRSGMGNGYTF.

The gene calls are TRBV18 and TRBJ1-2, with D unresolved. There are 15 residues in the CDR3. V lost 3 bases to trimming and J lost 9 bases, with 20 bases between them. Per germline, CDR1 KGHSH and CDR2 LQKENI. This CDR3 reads CASSPESGMGRSYTF. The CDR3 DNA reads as TGTGCCAGCTCACCTGAATCGGGCATGGGGAGGAGCTACACCTTC.

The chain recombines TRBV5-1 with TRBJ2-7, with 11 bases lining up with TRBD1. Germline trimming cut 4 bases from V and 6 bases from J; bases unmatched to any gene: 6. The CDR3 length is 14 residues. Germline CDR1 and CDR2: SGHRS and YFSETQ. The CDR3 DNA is TGCGCCAGCAGCACCGGGACAGGGGGGTTCGAGCAGTACTTC. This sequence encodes CASSTGTGGFEQYF.

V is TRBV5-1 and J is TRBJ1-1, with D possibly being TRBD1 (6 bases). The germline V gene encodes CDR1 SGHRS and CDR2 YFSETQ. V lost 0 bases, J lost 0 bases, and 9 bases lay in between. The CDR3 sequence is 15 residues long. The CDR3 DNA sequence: TGCGCCAGCAGCTTGGCCTGGACAGTGAACACTGAAGCTTTCTTT. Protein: CASSLAWTVNTEAFF. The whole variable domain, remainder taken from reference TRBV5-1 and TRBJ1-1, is KAGVTQTPRYLIKTRGQQVTLSCSPISGHRSVSWYQQTPGQGLQFLFEYFSETQRNKGNFPGRFSGRQFSNSRSEMNVSTLELGDSALYLCASSLAWTVNTEAFFGQGTRLTVV.

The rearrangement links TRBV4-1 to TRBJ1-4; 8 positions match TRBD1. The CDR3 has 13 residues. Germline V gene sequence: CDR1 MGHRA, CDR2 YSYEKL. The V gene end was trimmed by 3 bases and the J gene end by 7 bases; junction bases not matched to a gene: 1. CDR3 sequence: CASSQDRVEKLFF. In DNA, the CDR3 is TGCGCCAGCAGCCAGGACAGGGTTGAAAAACTGTTTTTT.